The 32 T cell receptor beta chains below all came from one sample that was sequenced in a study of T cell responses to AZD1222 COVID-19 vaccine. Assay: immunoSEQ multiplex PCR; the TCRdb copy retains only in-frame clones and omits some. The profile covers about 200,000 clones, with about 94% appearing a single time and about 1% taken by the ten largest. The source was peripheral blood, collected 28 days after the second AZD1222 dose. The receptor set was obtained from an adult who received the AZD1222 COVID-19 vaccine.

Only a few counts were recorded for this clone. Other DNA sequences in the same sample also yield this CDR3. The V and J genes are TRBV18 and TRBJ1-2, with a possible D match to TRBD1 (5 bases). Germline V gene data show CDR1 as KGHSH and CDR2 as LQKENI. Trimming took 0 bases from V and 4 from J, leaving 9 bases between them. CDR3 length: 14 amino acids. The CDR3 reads CASSPPTESYGYTF. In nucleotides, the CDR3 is TGTGCCAGCTCACCACCGACAGAGAGCTATGGCTACACCTTC. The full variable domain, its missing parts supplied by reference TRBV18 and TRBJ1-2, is NAGVMQNPRHLVRRRGQEARLRCSPMKGHSHVYWYRQLPEEGLKFMVYLQKENIIDESGMPKERFSAEFPKEGPSILRIQQVVRGDSAAYFCASSPPTESYGYTFGSGTRLTVV.

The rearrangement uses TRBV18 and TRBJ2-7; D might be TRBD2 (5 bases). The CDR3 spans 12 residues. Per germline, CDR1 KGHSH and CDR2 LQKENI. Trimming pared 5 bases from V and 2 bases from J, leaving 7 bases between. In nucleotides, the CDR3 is TGTGCCAGCTCATCGGGAACCTACGAGCAGTACTTC. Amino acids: CASSSGTYEQYF.

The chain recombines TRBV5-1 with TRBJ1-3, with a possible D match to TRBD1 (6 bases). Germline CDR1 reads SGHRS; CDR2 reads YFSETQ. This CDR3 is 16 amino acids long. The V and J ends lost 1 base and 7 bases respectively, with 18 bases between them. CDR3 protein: CASSLSQAAGANTIYF. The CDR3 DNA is TGCGCCAGCAGCTTGTCTCAGGCGGCAGGGGCGAACACCATATATTTT.

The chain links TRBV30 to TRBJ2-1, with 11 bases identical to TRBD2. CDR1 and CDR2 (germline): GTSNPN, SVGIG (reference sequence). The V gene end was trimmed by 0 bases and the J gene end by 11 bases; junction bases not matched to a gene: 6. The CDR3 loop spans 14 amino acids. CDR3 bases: TGTGCCTGGAGTGTAAGGGCTAGCGGGGGGCAGCAGTTCTTC. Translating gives CAWSVRASGGQQFF.

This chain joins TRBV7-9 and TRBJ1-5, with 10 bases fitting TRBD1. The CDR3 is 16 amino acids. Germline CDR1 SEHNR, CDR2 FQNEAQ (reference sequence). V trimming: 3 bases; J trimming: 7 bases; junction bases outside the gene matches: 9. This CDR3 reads CASSFSGQGMGQPQHF. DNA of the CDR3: TGTGCCAGCAGCTTTTCGGGACAGGGGATGGGACAGCCCCAGCATTTT.

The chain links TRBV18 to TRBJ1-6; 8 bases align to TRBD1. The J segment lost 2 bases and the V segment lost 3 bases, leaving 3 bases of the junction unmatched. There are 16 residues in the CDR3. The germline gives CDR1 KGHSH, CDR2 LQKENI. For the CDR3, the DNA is TGTGCCAGCTCACCGCAGGGGGCCGCCTATAATTCACCCCTCCACTTT. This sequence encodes CASSPQGAAYNSPLHF.

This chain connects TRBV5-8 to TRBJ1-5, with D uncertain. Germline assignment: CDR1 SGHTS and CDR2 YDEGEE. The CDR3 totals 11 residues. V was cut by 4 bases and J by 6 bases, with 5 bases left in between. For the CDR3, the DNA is TGTGCCAGCAGCGTAGGTCAGCCCCAGCATTTT. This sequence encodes CASSVGQPQHF.

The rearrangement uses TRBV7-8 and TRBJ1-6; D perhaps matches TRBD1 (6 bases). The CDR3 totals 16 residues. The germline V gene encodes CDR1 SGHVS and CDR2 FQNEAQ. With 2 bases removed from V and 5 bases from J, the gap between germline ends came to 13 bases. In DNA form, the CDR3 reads TGTGCCAGCAGCTTAATTACAGGGCGGAATAATTCACCCCTCCACTTT. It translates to CASSLITGRNNSPLHF.

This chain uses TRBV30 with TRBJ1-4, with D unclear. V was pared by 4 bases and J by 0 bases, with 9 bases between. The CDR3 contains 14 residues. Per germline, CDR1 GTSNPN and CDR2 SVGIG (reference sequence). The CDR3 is CAWKRGSTNEKLFF. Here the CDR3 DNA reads TGTGCCTGGAAACGTGGTTCAACTAATGAAAAACTGTTTTTT. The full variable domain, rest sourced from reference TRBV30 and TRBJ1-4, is SQTIHQWPATLVQPVGSPLSLECTVEGTSNPNLYWYRQAAGRGLQLLFYSVGIGQISSEVPQNLSASRPQDRQFILSSKKLLLSDSGFYLCAWKRGSTNEKLFFGSGTQLSVL.

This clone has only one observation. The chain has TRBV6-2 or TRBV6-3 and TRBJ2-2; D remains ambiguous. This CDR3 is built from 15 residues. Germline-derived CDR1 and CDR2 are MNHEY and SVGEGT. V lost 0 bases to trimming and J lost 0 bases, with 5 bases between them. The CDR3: CASSYSAANTGELFF. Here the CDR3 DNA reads TGTGCCAGCAGTTACTCGGCCGCGAACACCGGGGAGCTGTTTTTT.

DNA of the CDR3: TGTGCCAGCAGTTACTCTCGGCGCCAGGGGGCCCACGAGCAGTACTTC. It codes for CASSYSRRQGAHEQYF. This chain connects TRBV6-5 to TRBJ2-7, with 8 nucleotides matching TRBD1. Germline V CDR1 and CDR2: MNHEY, SVGAGI. This CDR3 region has 16 residues. Losses at the gene ends were 0 bases for V and 5 bases for J; bases not matched to a gene: 9.

Here the CDR3 reads CASSEAGGAGELFF. The CDR3 nucleotides are TGTGCCAGCAGTGAGGCAGGGGGGGCCGGGGAGCTGTTTTTT. The rearrangement uses TRBV2 and TRBJ2-2; tentatively, D is TRBD1 or TRBD2 (7 bases each). Per the germline V gene, CDR1 is SNHLY and CDR2 is FYNNEI. V gave up 3 bases and J gave up 6 bases, with 11 bases separating them. The length of the CDR3 is 14 residues. Drawing the rest from reference TRBV2 and TRBJ2-2, the complete variable domain is EPEVTQTPSHQVTQMGQEVILRCVPISNHLYFYWYRQILGQKVEFLVSFYNNEISEKSEIFDDQFSVERPDGSNFTLKIRSTKLEDSAMYFCASSEAGGAGELFFGEGSRLTVL.

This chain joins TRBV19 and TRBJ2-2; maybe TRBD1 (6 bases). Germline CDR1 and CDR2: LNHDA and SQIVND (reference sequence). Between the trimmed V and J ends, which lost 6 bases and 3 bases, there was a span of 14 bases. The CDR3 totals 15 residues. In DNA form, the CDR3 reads TGTGCCAGTAGCCAGACACACAGGGACACCGGGGAGCTGTTTTTT. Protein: CASSQTHRDTGELFF.

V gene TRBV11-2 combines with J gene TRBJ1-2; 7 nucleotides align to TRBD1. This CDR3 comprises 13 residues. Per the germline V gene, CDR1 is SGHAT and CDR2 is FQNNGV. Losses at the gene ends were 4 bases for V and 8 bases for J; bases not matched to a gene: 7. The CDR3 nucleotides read TGTGCCAGCAGCTCAGGACAGGCCTTGGGCTACACCTTC. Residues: CASSSGQALGYTF.

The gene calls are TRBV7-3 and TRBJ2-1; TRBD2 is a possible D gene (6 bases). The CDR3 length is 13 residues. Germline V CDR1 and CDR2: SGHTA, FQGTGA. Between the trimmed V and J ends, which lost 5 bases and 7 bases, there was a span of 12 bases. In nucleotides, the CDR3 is TGTGCCAGCAGCCGGGACTTAGGGAATGAGCAGTTCTTC. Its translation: CASSRDLGNEQFF.

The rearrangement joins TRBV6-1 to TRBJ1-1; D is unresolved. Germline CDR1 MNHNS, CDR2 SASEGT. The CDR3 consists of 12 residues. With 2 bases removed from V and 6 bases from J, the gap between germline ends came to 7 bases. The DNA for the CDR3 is TGTGCCAGCAGTGAATGGGGTTCTGAAGCTTTCTTT. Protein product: CASSEWGSEAFF.

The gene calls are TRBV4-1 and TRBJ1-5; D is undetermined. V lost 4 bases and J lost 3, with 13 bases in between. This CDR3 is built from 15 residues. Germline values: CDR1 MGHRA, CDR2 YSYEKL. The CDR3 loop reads CASSPEGGNNQPQHF. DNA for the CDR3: TGCGCCAGCAGCCCGGAGGGAGGGAACAATCAGCCCCAGCATTTT.

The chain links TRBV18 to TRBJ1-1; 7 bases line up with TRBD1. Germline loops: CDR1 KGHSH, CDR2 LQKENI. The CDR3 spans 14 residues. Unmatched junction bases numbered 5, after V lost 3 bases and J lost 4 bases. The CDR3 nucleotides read TGTGCCAGCTCACCTGCAGGGGGAGGCACTGAAGCTTTCTTT. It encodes CASSPAGGGTEAFF.

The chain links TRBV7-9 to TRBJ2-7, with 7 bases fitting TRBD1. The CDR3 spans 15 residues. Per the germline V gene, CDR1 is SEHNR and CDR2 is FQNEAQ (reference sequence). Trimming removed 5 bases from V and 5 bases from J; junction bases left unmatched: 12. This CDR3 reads CASSLPQGWSDEQYF. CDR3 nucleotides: TGTGCCAGCAGCCTACCACAGGGGTGGTCCGACGAGCAGTACTTC.

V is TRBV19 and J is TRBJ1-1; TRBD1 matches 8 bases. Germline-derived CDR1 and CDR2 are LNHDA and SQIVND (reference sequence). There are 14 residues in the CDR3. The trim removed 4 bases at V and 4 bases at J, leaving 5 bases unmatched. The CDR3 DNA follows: TGTGCCAGTAGTAATACAGGGGGAAGCACTGAAGCTTTCTTT. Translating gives CASSNTGGSTEAFF.

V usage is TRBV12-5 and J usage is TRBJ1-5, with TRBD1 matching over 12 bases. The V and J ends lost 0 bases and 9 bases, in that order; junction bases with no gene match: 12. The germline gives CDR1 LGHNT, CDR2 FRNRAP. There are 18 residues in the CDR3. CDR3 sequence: CASGLVRLGDRGLRPQHF. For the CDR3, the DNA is TGTGCTAGTGGTTTGGTACGTTTGGGGGACAGGGGGCTCAGGCCCCAGCATTTT.

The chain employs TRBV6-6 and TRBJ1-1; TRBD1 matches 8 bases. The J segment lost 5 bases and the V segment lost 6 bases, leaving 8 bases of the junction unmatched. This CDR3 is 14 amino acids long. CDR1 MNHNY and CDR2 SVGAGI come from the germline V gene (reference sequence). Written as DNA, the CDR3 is TGTGCCAGCAGACCACAGGGGGTTGTAACTGAAGCTTTCTTT. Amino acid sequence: CASRPQGVVTEAFF.

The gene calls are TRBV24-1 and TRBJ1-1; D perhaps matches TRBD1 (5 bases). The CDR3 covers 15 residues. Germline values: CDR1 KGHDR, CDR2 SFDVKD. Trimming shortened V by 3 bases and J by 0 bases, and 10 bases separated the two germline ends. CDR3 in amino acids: CATSDHRGMNTEAFF. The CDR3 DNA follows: TGTGCCACCAGTGATCATCGGGGCATGAACACTGAAGCTTTCTTT.

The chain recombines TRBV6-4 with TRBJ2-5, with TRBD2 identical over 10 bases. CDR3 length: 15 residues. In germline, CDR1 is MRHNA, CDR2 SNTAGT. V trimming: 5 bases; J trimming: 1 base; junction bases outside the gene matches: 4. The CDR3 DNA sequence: TGTGCCAGCAGTCCAAGCGGGGGGGTCCAAGAGACCCAGTACTTC. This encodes CASSPSGGVQETQYF.

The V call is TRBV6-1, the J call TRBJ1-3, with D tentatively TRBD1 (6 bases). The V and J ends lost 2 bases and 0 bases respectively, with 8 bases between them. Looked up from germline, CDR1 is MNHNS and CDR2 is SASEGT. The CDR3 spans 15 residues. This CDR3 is CASSESDSSGNTIYF. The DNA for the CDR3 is TGTGCCAGCAGTGAATCGGACAGCTCTGGAAACACCATATATTTT.

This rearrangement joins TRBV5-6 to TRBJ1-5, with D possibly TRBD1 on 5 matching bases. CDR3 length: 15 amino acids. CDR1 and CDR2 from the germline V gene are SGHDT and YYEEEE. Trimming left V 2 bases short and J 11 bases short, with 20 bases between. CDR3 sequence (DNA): TGTGCCAGCAGCTTATTCAGGGACCCAAGTTTGGCCCAGCATTTT. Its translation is CASSLFRDPSLAQHF.

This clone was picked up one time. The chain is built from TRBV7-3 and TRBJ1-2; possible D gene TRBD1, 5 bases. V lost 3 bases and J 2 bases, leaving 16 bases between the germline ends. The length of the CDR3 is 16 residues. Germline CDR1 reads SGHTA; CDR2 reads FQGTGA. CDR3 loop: CASSLHLLGGNYGYTF. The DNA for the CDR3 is TGTGCCAGCAGCTTGCACCTCTTGGGGGGGAACTATGGCTACACCTTC.

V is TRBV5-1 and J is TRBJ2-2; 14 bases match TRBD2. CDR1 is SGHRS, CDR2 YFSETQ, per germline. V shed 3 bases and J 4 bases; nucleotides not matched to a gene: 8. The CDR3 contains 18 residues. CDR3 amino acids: CASSSIGTSGGRTGELFF. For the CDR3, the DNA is TGCGCCAGCAGCTCCATCGGGACTAGCGGGGGTCGCACCGGGGAGCTGTTTTTT.

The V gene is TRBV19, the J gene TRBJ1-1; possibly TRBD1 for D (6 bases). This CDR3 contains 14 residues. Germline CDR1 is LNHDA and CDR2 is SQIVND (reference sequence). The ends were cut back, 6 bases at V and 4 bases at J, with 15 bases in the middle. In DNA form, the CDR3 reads TGTGCCAGTAGAAGTCAGGGGTCGGGCACTGAAGCTTTCTTT. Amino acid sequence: CASRSQGSGTEAFF.

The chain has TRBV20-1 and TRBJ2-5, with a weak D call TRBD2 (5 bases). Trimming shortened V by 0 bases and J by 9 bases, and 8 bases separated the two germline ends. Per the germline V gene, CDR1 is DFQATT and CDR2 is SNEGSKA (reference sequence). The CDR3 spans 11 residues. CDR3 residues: CSARDRGSQYF. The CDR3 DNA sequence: TGCAGTGCTAGAGACCGAGGGTCCCAGTACTTC.

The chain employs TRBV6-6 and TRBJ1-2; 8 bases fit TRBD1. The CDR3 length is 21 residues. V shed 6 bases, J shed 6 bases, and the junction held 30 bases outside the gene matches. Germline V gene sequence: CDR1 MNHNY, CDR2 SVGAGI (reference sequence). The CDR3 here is CASSALATQGGDPKATNGYTF. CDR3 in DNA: TGTGCCAGCAGCGCCCTCGCCACACAGGGGGGGGACCCGAAGGCTACTAATGGCTACACCTTC.

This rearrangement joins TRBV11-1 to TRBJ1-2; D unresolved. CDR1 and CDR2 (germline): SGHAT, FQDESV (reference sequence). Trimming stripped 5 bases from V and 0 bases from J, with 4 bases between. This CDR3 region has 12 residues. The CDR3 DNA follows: TGTGCCAGCAGCCCATCTAACTATGGCTACACCTTC. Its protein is CASSPSNYGYTF.